The text below deals with one T cell receptor beta chain. The antigen is undetermined. Time point defined: late sampling 161 to 241 days after vaccination in a few convalescent patients. Indicated treatment: approximately nine-day PBMC culture with coronavirus spike peptide pools or control peptides (ViraFEST assay). Sequencing of the DNA from cultured CD4+ T cells was carried out with the Oncomine TCR Beta short-read assay. CD4+ T cells were cultured, and genomic DNA was extracted from them. TCRdb called the PCR reads again in MiXCR, with one record for every CDR3 protein. This table holds 20,000 or so distinct CDR3 sequences, around 40% found once. These data originate in a study of vaccination and CD4 T cells after COVID-19. Study at large: Each post-COVID sample was drawn after diagnosis, and the median interval was approximately 100 days (range 35 to 161). Post-vaccination specimens were collected at a median of roughly 65 days following dose two (range 14 to 241).

Study-wide results and caveats: Reactive clone data from convalescent patients indicated a median of about 90% appearing only post-vaccination.

V lost 1 base and J lost 0, with 7 bases in between. CDR3 length equals 15 residues. CDR1 is SNHLY and CDR2 is FYNNEI in the germline V gene. The TCR originated in a human donor who had recovered from COVID-19. This chain connects TRBV2 to TRBJ1-5; D not resolved. The sequencing here drew on CD4+ T cells from blood, cultured in vitro, taken about 7 months after SARS-CoV-2 vaccination. The CDR3 DNA follows: TGTGCCAGCAGTGAAGGGTACAGTAGCAATCAGCCCCAGCATTTT. This encodes CASSEGYSSNQPQHF.